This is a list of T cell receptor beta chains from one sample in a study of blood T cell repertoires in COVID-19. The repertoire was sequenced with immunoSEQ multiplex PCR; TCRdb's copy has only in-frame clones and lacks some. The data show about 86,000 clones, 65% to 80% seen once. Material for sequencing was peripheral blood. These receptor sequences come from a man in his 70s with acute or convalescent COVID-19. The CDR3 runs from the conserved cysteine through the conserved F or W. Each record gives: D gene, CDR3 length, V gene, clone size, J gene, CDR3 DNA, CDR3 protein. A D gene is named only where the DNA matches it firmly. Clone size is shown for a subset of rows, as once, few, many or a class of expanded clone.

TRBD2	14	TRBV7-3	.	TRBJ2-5	TGTGCCAGCAGCACCTGGGGGGGTGGAGAGACCCAGTACTTC	CASSTWGGGETQYF
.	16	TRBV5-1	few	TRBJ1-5	TGCGCCAGCAGCTTGGGGACACCCTATAGCAATCAGCCCCAGCATTTT	CASSLGTPYSNQPQHF
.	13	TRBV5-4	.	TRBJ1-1	TGTGCCAGCAGCCCTCAGGGGAACACTGAAGCTTTCTTT	CASSPQGNTEAFF
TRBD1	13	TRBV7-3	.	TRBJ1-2	TGTGCCAGCAGCCCAGGGGGCGACTATGGCTACACCTTC	CASSPGGDYGYTF
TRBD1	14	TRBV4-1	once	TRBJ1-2	TGCGCCAGCAGCCAAGAGGAGACAGGGTATGGCTACACCTTC	CASSQEETGYGYTF
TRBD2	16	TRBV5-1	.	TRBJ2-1	TGCGCCAGCAGCTGGAACGGGGGGGCCTCCCACAATGAGCAGTTCTTC	CASSWNGGASHNEQFF
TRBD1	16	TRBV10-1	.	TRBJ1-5	TGCGCCAGCAGTGAGCTGGACAGGGGGCGCCGACAGCCCCAGCATTTT	CASSELDRGRRQPQHF
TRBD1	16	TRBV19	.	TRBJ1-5	TGTGCCAGTAGTAGGGGTGACAGGGGCGGACGCCAGCCCCAGCATTTT	CASSRGDRGGRQPQHF
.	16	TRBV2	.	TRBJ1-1	TGTGCCAGCACTCCTGGGGTGGCGAGGGGGTCGACTGAAGCTTTCTTT	CASTPGVARGSTEAFF
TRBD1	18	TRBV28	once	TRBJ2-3	TGTGCCACCGAAGGACAGGGTCCTGCTATGGGCAGCACAGATACGCAGTATTTT	CATEGQGPAMGSTDTQYF
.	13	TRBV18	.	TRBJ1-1	TGTGCCAGCTCATCTGGACGGGGCACTGAAGCTTTCTTT	CASSSGRGTEAFF
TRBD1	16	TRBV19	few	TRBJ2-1	TGTGCCAGTAGTCCTACAGGGGGCAGCCACCTAAGTGAGCAGTTCTTC	CASSPTGGSHLSEQFF
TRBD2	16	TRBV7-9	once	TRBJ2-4	TGTGCCAGCAGCTTTAGCGGGGGGGCCGGAGAAAACATTCAGTACTTC	CASSFSGGAGENIQYF
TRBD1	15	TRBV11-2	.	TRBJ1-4	TGTGCCAGCAGCGCAGTAGGGGGCGGGAATGAAAAACTGTTTTTT	CASSAVGGGNEKLFF
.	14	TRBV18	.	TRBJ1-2	TGTGCCAGCTCCGACAGTACTTCTAGCTATGGCTACACCTTC	CASSDSTSSYGYTF
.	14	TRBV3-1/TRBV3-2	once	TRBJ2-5	TGTGCCAGCAGCCAAGACGCGGTTCAAGAGACCCAGTACTTC	CASSQDAVQETQYF
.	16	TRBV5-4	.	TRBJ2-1	TGTGCCAGCAGCTTGTCTCCGATTAGCTCCTACAATGAGCAGTTCTTC	CASSLSPISSYNEQFF
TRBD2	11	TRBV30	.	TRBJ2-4	TGTGCCTTAGGGACTATAAACATTCAGTACTTC	CALGTINIQYF
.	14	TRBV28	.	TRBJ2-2	TGTGCCAGCAGGGGGCCCCCTCTCACCGGGGAGCTGTTTTTT	CASRGPPLTGELFF
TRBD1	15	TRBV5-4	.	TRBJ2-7	TGTGCCAGCAGCTTGTGGGACAGGGGCCCTTACGAGCAGTACTTC	CASSLWDRGPYEQYF
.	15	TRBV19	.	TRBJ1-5	TGTGCCAGTAGTAGGGGACATAGTAGCAATCAGCCCCAGCATTTT	CASSRGHSSNQPQHF
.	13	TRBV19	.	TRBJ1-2	TGTGCCACTAAGGCAGGCTCTAACTATGGCTACACCTTC	CATKAGSNYGYTF
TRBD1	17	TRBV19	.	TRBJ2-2	TGTGCCAGTAGCCCCGGACAGGGGGTTGTGAGCACCGGGGAGCTGTTTTTT	CASSPGQGVVSTGELFF
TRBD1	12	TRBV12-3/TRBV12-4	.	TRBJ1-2	TGTGCCAGCAGGAAGACAGGGAATGGCTACACCTTC	CASRKTGNGYTF
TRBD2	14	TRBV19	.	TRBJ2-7	TGTGCCAGTAGTATGACTAGCGGGGTCTACGAGCAGTACTTC	CASSMTSGVYEQYF
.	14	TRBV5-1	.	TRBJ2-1	TGCGCCAGCAGCCGCGGTACGGCGGACAATGAGCAGTTCTTC	CASSRGTADNEQFF
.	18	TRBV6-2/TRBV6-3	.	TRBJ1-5	TGTGCCAGCAGTTACATACATAACCCAATTTTGAATCGTCAGCCCCAGCATTTT	CASSYIHNPILNRQPQHF
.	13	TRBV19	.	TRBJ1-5	TGTGCCAGTAGTAGGACATACAATCAGCCCCAGCATTTT	CASSRTYNQPQHF
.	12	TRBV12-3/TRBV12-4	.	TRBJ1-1	TGTGCCAGCAGTTTGGCGGACACTGAAGCTTTCTTT	CASSLADTEAFF
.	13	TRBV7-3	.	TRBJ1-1	TGTGCCAGCAGCTTATCCGGGAACACTGAAGCTTTCTTT	CASSLSGNTEAFF
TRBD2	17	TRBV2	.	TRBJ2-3	TGTGCCAGCAGTGAGGGGACTAGCGGGGTAAGCACAGATACGCAGTATTTT	CASSEGTSGVSTDTQYF
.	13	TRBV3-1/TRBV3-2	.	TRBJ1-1	TGTGCCAGCAGCCCCTCCCTGAACACTGAAGCTTTCTTT	CASSPSLNTEAFF
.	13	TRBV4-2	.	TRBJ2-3	TGTGCCAGCAGCCAAGAGGAGGCAGATACGCAGTATTTT	CASSQEEADTQYF
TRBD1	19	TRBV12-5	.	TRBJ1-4	TGTGCTAGTGGTCCCGGACGGACAGGGGGCGCGTCTGGTAATGAAAAACTGTTTTTT	CASGPGRTGGASGNEKLFF
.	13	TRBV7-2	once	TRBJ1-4	TGTGCCAGCAGTTCGAGACAGGTCGGAGAACTGTTTTTT	CASSSRQVGELFF
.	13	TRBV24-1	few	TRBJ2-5	TGTGCCACCGGGCGGGGCGGGCAAGAGACCCAGTACTTC	CATGRGGQETQYF
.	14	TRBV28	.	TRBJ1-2	TGTGCCAGCAGTAGGACAGCGACGACTTATGGCTACACCTTC	CASSRTATTYGYTF
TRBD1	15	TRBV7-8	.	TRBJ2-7	TGTGCCAGCAGCTCCCGGGACAGCACAGCCTACGAGCAGTACTTC	CASSSRDSTAYEQYF
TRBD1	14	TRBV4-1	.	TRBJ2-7	TGCGCCAGCAGCACCTCGGGGACAGCCTACGAGCAGTACTTC	CASSTSGTAYEQYF
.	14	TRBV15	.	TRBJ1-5	TGTGCCACCAGCAGAGAGGTCCGGGATCAGCCCCAGCATTTT	CATSREVRDQPQHF
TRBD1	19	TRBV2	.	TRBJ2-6	TGTGCCAGCAGTGAATTATGGGGGACAGGCACCTCTGGGGCCAACGTCCTGACTTTC	CASSELWGTGTSGANVLTF
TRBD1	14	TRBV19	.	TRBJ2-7	TGTGCCAGTAGTATAGGACGGGACAGGTACGAGCAGTACTTC	CASSIGRDRYEQYF
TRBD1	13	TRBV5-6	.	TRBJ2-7	TGTGCCAGCAGCTCGGACAGGGGAGACGAGCAGTACTTC	CASSSDRGDEQYF
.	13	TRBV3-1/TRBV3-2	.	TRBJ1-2	TGTGCCAGCAGCCAAGGTAGCCGATACGGCTACACCTTC	CASSQGSRYGYTF
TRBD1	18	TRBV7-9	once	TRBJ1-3	TGTGCCAGCAGCTTAGCGACGACAGGGGGCCTCTCTGGAAACACCATATATTTT	CASSLATTGGLSGNTIYF
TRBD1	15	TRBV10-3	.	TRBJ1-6	TGTGCCATCAGTGAGAAGGGACAGGGTAACTCACCCCTCCACTTT	CAISEKGQGNSPLHF
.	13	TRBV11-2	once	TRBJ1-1	TGTGCCAGCAGCCAGTCGGGGGGCACTGAAGCTTTCTTT	CASSQSGGTEAFF
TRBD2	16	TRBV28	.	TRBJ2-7	TGTGCCAGCAGTCCCCCCTGGGCGGGGGGGCCCCAGGAGCAGTACTTC	CASSPPWAGGPQEQYF
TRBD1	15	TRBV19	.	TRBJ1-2	TGTGCCAGTAGTATAGCGGAGACAGGGACCTATGGCTACACCTTC	CASSIAETGTYGYTF